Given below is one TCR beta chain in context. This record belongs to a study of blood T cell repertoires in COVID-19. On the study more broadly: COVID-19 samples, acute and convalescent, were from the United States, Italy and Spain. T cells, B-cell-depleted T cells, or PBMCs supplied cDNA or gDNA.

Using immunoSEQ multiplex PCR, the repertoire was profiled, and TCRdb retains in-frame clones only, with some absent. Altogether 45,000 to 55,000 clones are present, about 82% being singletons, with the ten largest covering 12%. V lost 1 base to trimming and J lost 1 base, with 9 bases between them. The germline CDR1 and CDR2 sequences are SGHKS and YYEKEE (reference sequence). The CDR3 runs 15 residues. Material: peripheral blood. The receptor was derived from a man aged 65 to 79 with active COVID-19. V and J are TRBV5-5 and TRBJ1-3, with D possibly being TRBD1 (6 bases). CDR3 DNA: TGTGCCAGCAGCTTGAGGGGGTCGTCTGGAAACACCATATATTTT. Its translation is CASSLRGSSGNTIYF.